The present TCR beta chain was sequenced within a study of control samples from healthy donors and cancer patients. Produced via immunoSEQ multiplex PCR; TCRdb's table is partial and in-frame only. The table lists 65,000 to 85,000 clones, around 87% of them singletons. This TCR was sampled from a woman aged 50 to 60 with head and neck cancer. Sequences were obtained from PBMCs.

The CDR3 bases are TGTGCCAGTAGTGTAAGCCAGGGGGATAACTATGGCTACACCTTC. This codes for CASSVSQGDNYGYTF. The genes are TRBV19 and TRBJ1-2; 7 bases align to TRBD1. The CDR3 has 15 amino acids. Germline V gives CDR1 LNHDA, CDR2 SQIVND (reference sequence). V lost 5 bases, J lost 1 base, and 7 bases stayed unmatched.